One and the same sample provided the 30 T cell receptor beta chains below, sequenced in a study of STAT5B mutations in CD4+ large granular lymphocyte leukemia (dated by TCRdb to 2022 to 2024). The library was built by means of the immunoSEQ multiplex PCR assay. The source is immuneACCESS, and TCRdb retained only in-frame sequences with V and J called. Part of the clones is not carried over; for the studies checked, unresolved V genes explain less than half of this, and the remainder is unexplained. This sample holds 48,000 or so clones; roughly three quarters were observed only once. Jointly, the top ten make up 1.5% to 1.7% of the sample. Sequencing was done on a sample of CD4+ T cells from blood buffy coats. The receptor source for this set is a human donor in good health.

A word on this clone: The same CDR3 is also encoded by other DNA sequences in this sample. This chain links TRBV5-1 with TRBJ1-2; TRBD1 might be the D (6 bases). This CDR3 has 13 amino acids. The germline gives CDR1 SGHRS, CDR2 YFSETQ. Trimming took 4 bases from V and 6 from J, leaving 13 bases between them. The CDR3 is CASSPGNRDGYTF. CDR3 nucleotide sequence: TGCGCCAGCAGCCCGGGGAACAGGGATGGCTACACCTTC. Full variable domain (outside the CDR3, taken from reference TRBV5-1 and TRBJ1-2): KAGVTQTPRYLIKTRGQQVTLSCSPISGHRSVSWYQQTPGQGLQFLFEYFSETQRNKGNFPGRFSGRQFSNSRSEMNVSTLELGDSALYLCASSPGNRDGYTFGSGTRLTVV.

The chain is built from TRBV6-4 and TRBJ1-1, with 8 positions matching TRBD1. V shed 6 bases, J shed 0 bases, and the junction held 3 bases outside the gene matches. The CDR3 is 14 residues long. Germline V CDR1 and CDR2: MRHNA, SNTAGT. Here the CDR3 reads CASSRDRMNTEAFF. DNA for the CDR3: TGTGCCAGCAGCAGGGACAGGATGAACACTGAAGCTTTCTTT.

The CDR3 DNA is TGCGCCAGCAGCTTGGTGGCAGGGAGCCACGAGCAGTACTTC. Amino acids: CASSLVAGSHEQYF. This sequence joins TRBV5-1 and TRBJ2-7, with D possibly called TRBD1 or TRBD2 (5 bases each). The V and J ends lost 0 bases and 5 bases respectively, with 12 bases between them. This CDR3 has 14 amino acids. The germline CDR1 and CDR2 sequences are SGHRS and YFSETQ.

The chain links TRBV19 to TRBJ2-3; the D gene is possibly TRBD2 (6 bases). V lost 5 bases, J lost 4 bases, and 13 bases lay in between. Germline V gene data show CDR1 as LNHDA and CDR2 as SQIVND (reference sequence). The CDR3 loop spans 14 amino acids. The DNA for the CDR3 is TGTGCCAGTAGTGATGGGACGGGGGCAGATACGCAGTATTTT. Residues: CASSDGTGADTQYF.

V usage is TRBV19 and J usage is TRBJ2-5, with TRBD2 as a possible D gene (5 bases). The CDR3 covers 13 residues. The V end lost 4 bases, the J end lost 5 bases, and 11 bases lay between the germline ends. Germline CDR1 is LNHDA and CDR2 is SQIVND (reference sequence). CDR3 protein: CASSTPGSETQYF. The DNA for the CDR3 is TGTGCCAGTAGTACCCCGGGGAGTGAGACCCAGTACTTC.

This chain connects TRBV18 to TRBJ2-2; TRBD2 aligns across 8 bases. This CDR3 has 16 residues. Germline V gene lookup returns CDR1 KGHSH and CDR2 LQKENI. J gave up 7 bases and V 0 bases, and 7 bases lay outside the gene matches. Written as DNA, the CDR3 is TGTGCCAGCTCACCACCGTCGCGGGGGGCAAGCGGGGAGCTGTTTTTT. Translation gives CASSPPSRGASGELFF.

The chain carries TRBV2 and TRBJ1-5, with D unresolved. CDR1 is SNHLY, CDR2 FYNNEI, per germline. V was shortened by 8 bases and J by 3 bases, with 8 bases between the two germline ends. This CDR3 contains 12 residues. The DNA for the CDR3 is TGTGCCAGCGGGGTAATCAATCAGCCCCAGCATTTT. Translation: CASGVINQPQHF.

This clone is a singleton in its sample. This rearrangement joins TRBV5-6 to TRBJ1-3; D may be TRBD1 (6 bases). V was trimmed by 2 bases and J by 4 bases, leaving 10 bases between them. CDR3 length: 14 residues. The V gene's germline CDR1 is SGHDT and CDR2 YYEEEE. CDR3 amino acids: CASSFSGTGNTIYF. CDR3 coding DNA: TGTGCCAGCAGCTTTTCCGGGACAGGAAACACCATATATTTT.

Only one count was recorded for this clone. CDR3 in DNA: TGTGCCAGCAGTCCCCATCGCAACAGGGGGGCAGAGACCCAGTACTTC. Amino acids: CASSPHRNRGAETQYF. This chain joins TRBV27 and TRBJ2-5; TRBD1 matches 8 bases. The length of the CDR3 is 16 residues. Looked up from germline, CDR1 is MNHEY and CDR2 is SMNVEV (reference sequence). V gave up 5 bases and J gave up 4 bases; unmatched junction bases: 12.

DNA of the CDR3: TGTGCCAGTAGTATAGGCATGAACACTGAAGCTTTCTTT. Residues: CASSIGMNTEAFF. V is TRBV19 and J is TRBJ1-1; the D is unclear. Looked up from germline, CDR1 is LNHDA and CDR2 is SQIVND (reference sequence). The germline V and J ends were trimmed by 1 base and 0 bases, with 3 bases remaining between them. This CDR3 has 13 amino acids.

The rearrangement joins TRBV5-4 to TRBJ1-1, with D perhaps matching TRBD1 (5 bases). The germline CDR1 and CDR2 sequences are SGHNT and YYREEE (reference sequence). The CDR3 has 14 residues. Deletions cut 3 bases from V and 1 base from J, with 10 bases between. CDR3 sequence (DNA): TGTGCCAGCAGCTCGGGGCATCAGAACACTGAAGCTTTCTTT. Its translation: CASSSGHQNTEAFF.

The chain carries TRBV27 and TRBJ1-1; D call uncertain. In germline, CDR1 is MNHEY, CDR2 SMNVEV (reference sequence). The CDR3 consists of 15 residues. Between the trimmed V and J ends, which lost 5 bases and 0 bases, there was a span of 13 bases. The CDR3 is CASSPKVQMNTEAFF. The CDR3 nucleotides read TGTGCCAGCAGTCCGAAAGTCCAAATGAACACTGAAGCTTTCTTT.

The CDR3 DNA reads as TGTGCCAGCTCACCAAGTCAGGATCAGCCCCAGCATTTT. It encodes CASSPSQDQPQHF. The chain links TRBV18 to TRBJ1-5; D uncertain. With 2 bases removed from V and 5 bases from J, the gap between germline ends came to 7 bases. The CDR3 runs to 13 residues. In germline, CDR1 is KGHSH, CDR2 LQKENI.

This clone was seen only a few times. This chain links TRBV6-5 with TRBJ1-1, with D uncertain. The CDR3 extends over 14 amino acids. Germline assignment: CDR1 MNHEY and CDR2 SVGAGI. V was pared by 6 bases and J by 3 bases, with 14 bases between. CDR3 bases: TGTGCCAGCAGGAAATTCCAGGTTCACACTGAAGCTTTCTTT. Its protein product is CASRKFQVHTEAFF.

This clone was seen only once. The genes are TRBV18 and TRBJ2-3; a possible D gene is TRBD1 (6 bases). V lost 2 bases, J lost 5 bases, and 14 bases lay in between. The V gene's germline CDR1 is KGHSH and CDR2 LQKENI. CDR3 length: 15 residues. CDR3 loop: CASSPMAGVGDTQYF. The DNA of the CDR3 is TGTGCCAGCTCACCAATGGCAGGGGTTGGAGATACGCAGTATTTT.

J is TRBJ2-2 and V is TRBV11-2, with D possibly being TRBD2 (7 bases). V was clipped by 4 bases and J by 4 bases, with 13 bases between them. Germline V gene lookup returns CDR1 SGHAT and CDR2 FQNNGV. CDR3 size: 15 residues. This CDR3 is CASSSQGGGTGELFF. CDR3 nucleotides: TGTGCCAGCAGCTCTCAAGGGGGGGGCACCGGGGAGCTGTTTTTT. The full variable domain, its missing parts supplied by reference TRBV11-2 and TRBJ2-2, is EAGVAQSPRYKIIEKRQSVAFWCNPISGHATLYWYQQILGQGPKLLIQFQNNGVVDDSQLPKDRFSAERLKGVDSTLKIQPAKLEDSAVYLCASSSQGGGTGELFFGEGSRLTVL.

The V and J genes are TRBV11-2 and TRBJ1-1; perhaps TRBD1 as D (6 bases). Germline values: CDR1 SGHAT, CDR2 FQNNGV. The CDR3 extends over 12 amino acids. V dropped 3 bases and J dropped 6 bases, with 8 bases sitting between them. CDR3 residues: CASSFRGSEAFF. In nucleotides, the CDR3 is TGTGCCAGCAGCTTTAGGGGGTCTGAAGCTTTCTTT.

This chain connects TRBV19 to TRBJ2-7, with a possible D match to TRBD1 (5 bases). Germline V gene data show CDR1 as LNHDA and CDR2 as SQIVND (reference sequence). This CDR3 is built from 13 residues. With 5 bases removed from V and 10 bases from J, the gap between germline ends came to 18 bases. The CDR3 DNA reads TGTGCCAGTAGTCTAGGCAGGGAAACCGACCAGTACTTC. It specifies CASSLGRETDQYF.

The genes are TRBV30 and TRBJ1-1; D gene ambiguous. The V and J ends lost 5 bases and 0 bases respectively, with 10 bases between them. The CDR3 covers 13 residues. Germline V gives CDR1 GTSNPN, CDR2 SVGIG (reference sequence). CDR3 residues: CAWERTVNTEAFF. CDR3 nucleotide sequence: TGTGCCTGGGAACGGACTGTGAACACTGAAGCTTTCTTT.

The chain recombines TRBV5-1 with TRBJ1-5, with D perhaps matching TRBD1 (5 bases). CDR1 is SGHRS and CDR2 is YFSETQ in the germline V gene. This CDR3 spans 15 amino acids. Trimming removed 4 bases at V and 2 bases at J, with 13 bases between. CDR3 residues: CASSPGGEGNQPQHF. The CDR3 region has the DNA TGCGCCAGCAGCCCCGGGGGGGAGGGCAATCAGCCCCAGCATTTT.

V is TRBV5-1 and J is TRBJ2-5; D is unclear. Germline assignment: CDR1 SGHRS and CDR2 YFSETQ. V lost 0 bases to trimming and J lost 5 bases, with 8 bases between them. The CDR3 contains 13 residues. The CDR3 loop reads CASSLASRETQYF. DNA for the CDR3: TGCGCCAGCAGCTTGGCTAGTAGGGAGACCCAGTACTTC.

The rearrangement links TRBV19 to TRBJ2-7; D may be TRBD2 (5 bases). Germline V gives CDR1 LNHDA, CDR2 SQIVND (reference sequence). The CDR3 is 15 residues long. V was pared by 7 bases and J by 3 bases, with 19 bases between. In nucleotides, the CDR3 is TGTGCCAGTAAGTTAACTCCGGGGTCGGGCTACGAGCAGTACTTC. Translation gives CASKLTPGSGYEQYF.

The chain couples TRBV5-6 to TRBJ2-2; tentatively, D is TRBD1 (7 bases). The CDR3 consists of 14 residues. The V end was cut by 3 bases, the J end by 6 bases, with 12 bases between. Germline V gene sequence: CDR1 SGHDT, CDR2 YYEEEE. CDR3 sequence: CASSSARGAGELFF. For the CDR3, the DNA is TGTGCCAGCAGCTCCGCCAGGGGGGCCGGGGAGCTGTTTTTT.

This clone appeared a single time. This chain connects TRBV6-5 to TRBJ2-7; tentatively, D is TRBD1 (6 bases). With 4 bases removed from V and 6 bases from J, the gap between germline ends came to 19 bases. This CDR3 has 15 amino acids. The germline CDR1 and CDR2 sequences are MNHEY and SVGAGI. In nucleotides, the CDR3 is TGTGCCAGCAGTTCCCTCGGGACACAACGGATCGAGCAGTACTTC. Its protein is CASSSLGTQRIEQYF.

The rearrangement uses TRBV21-1 and TRBJ2-2; no DNA check was done on the table's D call, TRBD2. TRBV21-1 is a pseudogene. CDR3 length equals 18 residues. CDR3 DNA sequence: TGTGCCAGCATCCCCGGACTACCAGGGATCGCGAACACCGGGGAGCTGTTTTTT. Residues: CASIPGLPGIANTGELFF.

The chain is built from TRBV6-4 and TRBJ2-3, with D hard to call. CDR3 length: 14 residues. CDR1 MRHNA and CDR2 SNTAGT come from the germline V gene. V gave up 0 bases and J gave up 0 bases, with 4 bases separating them. The CDR3 is CASSDSSSTDTQYF. CDR3 bases: TGTGCCAGCAGTGACTCGTCTAGCACAGATACGCAGTATTTT.

The chain recombines TRBV19 with TRBJ1-1; a possible D gene is TRBD1 (5 bases). Germline-derived CDR1 and CDR2 are LNHDA and SQIVND (reference sequence). Trimming left V 7 bases short and J 4 bases short, with 16 bases between. This CDR3 has 14 amino acids. The chain's CDR3 is CASIRDGLGTEAFF. Here the CDR3 DNA reads TGTGCCAGTATCAGGGACGGGCTCGGCACTGAAGCTTTCTTT.

The genes are TRBV5-1 and TRBJ2-7, with TRBD1 identical over 11 bases. V trimming: 5 bases; J trimming: 1 base; junction bases outside the gene matches: 5. CDR3 length: 15 amino acids. Germline lookup yields CDR1 SGHRS and CDR2 YFSETQ. CDR3 DNA sequence: TGCGCCAGCAGGTACGGGGACAGGGGGTCCTACGAGCAGTACTTC. As protein: CASRYGDRGSYEQYF.

The V and J genes are TRBV10-3 and TRBJ1-5; no definite D call. V was shortened by 2 bases and J by 5 bases, with 4 bases between the two germline ends. Looked up from germline, CDR1 is ENHRY and CDR2 is SYGVKD. The CDR3 has 12 amino acids. The CDR3 DNA sequence: TGTGCCATCAGTGAGAACGATCAGCCCCAGCATTTT. Amino acid sequence: CAISENDQPQHF.

J is TRBJ2-2 and V is TRBV6-4; D ambiguous. The CDR3 has 14 amino acids. Germline values: CDR1 MRHNA, CDR2 SNTAGT. V lost 8 bases and J 3 bases, leaving 13 bases between the germline ends. This CDR3 reads CASAALWDTGELFF. The CDR3 DNA follows: TGTGCCAGCGCTGCACTATGGGACACCGGGGAGCTGTTTTTT.